The clone carrying this T cell receptor (beta chain) ranks as medium-sized. The antigen is not known. Rearranged V-D-J TRB sequences were amplified with a mixed TRB-A/B primer pool. Via MiXCR, TCRdb re-called the multiplex PCR reads, giving one row per CDR3 protein. The sample yields about 5,100 distinct CDR3 sequences, about 24% seen once. The sample originates from a study of T cell repertoires in aging, cancer and after chemotherapy. The overall study: Clear clonal overlap appeared across healthy donor samples taken over several months to years. General study points: In each cancer cohort, median generation probability increased across chemotherapy, suggesting thymic output rebounded. Age-matched healthy donors had significantly more diverse, less clonal blood TCR repertoires than untreated cancer patients.

Amplification of TCR beta used genomic DNA extracted from peripheral blood. Sequencing was done on a sample of blood. This TCR was sampled from a human donor in good health.

CDR3 amino acids: CAWSSDRASTDTQYF. The CDR3, as DNA: TGTGCCTGGAGTTCCGACCGCGCCAGCACAGATACGCAGTATTTT. The V gene is TRBV30, the J gene TRBJ2-3; no firm D call. The germline gives CDR1 GTSNPN, CDR2 SVGIG (reference sequence). There are 15 residues in the CDR3. V lost 2 bases to trimming and J lost 0 bases, with 12 bases between them.